A selection of T cell receptor beta chains follows, all from one sample in a study of blood T cell repertoires in COVID-19. Assay: immunoSEQ multiplex PCR; the TCRdb copy retains only in-frame clones and omits some. The sample has approximately 170,000 clones; around nine tenths are singletons. Sequencing used peripheral blood. The receptor set was obtained from a man aged 18 to 30 with active or convalescent COVID-19. The CDR3 runs from the conserved cysteine through the conserved F or W. A D gene is named only where the DNA matches it firmly. Not every row has a clone size; where given, it reads once, few, many or a size class.

TRBD2	TRBV5-6	-	TRBJ2-1	CATGTSGSNEQFF	TGTGCCACCGGGACTAGCGGTAGCAATGAGCAGTTCTTC
-	TRBV12-3/TRBV12-4	-	TRBJ2-3	CATVSGTDTQYF	TGTGCCACGGTATCCGGGACAGATACGCAGTATTTT
TRBD2	TRBV4-1	-	TRBJ2-7	CASSLRGTSGSYEQYF	TGCGCCAGCAGCCTTCGGGGGACTAGCGGGTCCTACGAGCAGTACTTC
TRBD1	TRBV18	-	TRBJ2-2	CASSPSTGIGELFF	TGTGCCAGCTCACCATCGACAGGGATCGGGGAGCTGTTTTTT
TRBD1	TRBV5-4	-	TRBJ2-1	CASSSGTGVNEQFF	TGTGCCAGCAGCTCCGGGACAGGGGTCAATGAGCAGTTCTTC
-	TRBV19	-	TRBJ1-1	CASSTRVYGAFF	TGTGCCAGTAGTACCCGGGTCTATGGAGCTTTCTTT
TRBD1	TRBV29-1	-	TRBJ1-5	CSVKGQGVYEPQHF	TGCAGCGTTAAGGGGCAGGGGGTATACGAGCCCCAGCATTTT
TRBD2	TRBV18	few	TRBJ2-7	CASSRTSATGEQYF	TGTGCCAGCTCCCGGACTAGCGCTACTGGGGAGCAGTACTTC
TRBD2	TRBV24-1	-	TRBJ2-3	CATSDSSGSTDTQYF	TGTGCCACCAGTGATTCTAGCGGGAGCACAGATACGCAGTATTTT
-	TRBV28	-	TRBJ2-4	CASSFSETAKNIQYF	TGTGCCAGCAGTTTTTCAGAAACAGCCAAAAACATTCAGTACTTC
TRBD2	TRBV28	once	TRBJ2-1	CASSSAAGGYNEQFF	TGTGCCAGCAGTTCGGCAGCGGGGGGGTACAATGAGCAGTTCTTC
-	TRBV11-3	-	TRBJ2-1	CASSLLLSSYNEQFF	TGTGCCAGCAGCTTACTCCTAAGCTCCTACAATGAGCAGTTCTTC
TRBD1	TRBV15	-	TRBJ2-3	CATSEGAGTDTQYF	TGTGCCACCAGTGAGGGGGCAGGCACAGATACGCAGTATTTT
TRBD2	TRBV11-3	-	TRBJ2-3	CASSTTSGTDTQYF	TGTGCCAGCAGCACCACTAGCGGCACAGATACGCAGTATTTT
-	TRBV28	-	TRBJ2-5	CASRSPGLTYQETQYF	TGTGCCAGCAGATCGCCGGGACTCACGTACCAAGAGACCCAGTACTTC
TRBD1	TRBV5-4	-	TRBJ1-2	CASSYQGGYGYTF	TGTGCCAGCAGCTACCAGGGGGGATATGGCTACACCTTC
TRBD2	TRBV11-3	-	TRBJ2-1	CASSRTSGPSNEQFF	TGTGCCAGCAGCAGGACTAGCGGGCCGTCCAATGAGCAGTTCTTC
-	TRBV28	few	TRBJ1-5	CASTKGGDGNQPQHF	TGTGCCAGCACCAAAGGAGGGGATGGCAATCAGCCCCAGCATTTT
-	TRBV2	-	TRBJ1-1	CASRGGTEAFF	TGTGCCAGCAGGGGAGGGACTGAAGCTTTCTTT
TRBD1	TRBV5-1	-	TRBJ1-3	CASSETPGQGGDTIYF	TGCGCCAGCAGCGAGACTCCGGGACAGGGAGGAGACACCATATATTTT
TRBD1	TRBV19	-	TRBJ2-5	CASSPSGTGVKTQYF	TGTGCCAGTAGTCCCTCCGGGACAGGGGTGAAGACCCAGTACTTC
-	TRBV13	-	TRBJ1-3	CASSFGTTLSGNTIYF	TGTGCCAGCAGCTTCGGGACAACCCTCTCTGGAAACACCATATATTTT
TRBD1	TRBV6-8	-	TRBJ2-1	CASRQFRGQGVNEQFF	TGTGCCAGCCGACAATTTAGGGGACAGGGTGTGAATGAGCAGTTCTTC
TRBD1	TRBV5-4	-	TRBJ1-4	CASSVRDRPNEKLFF	TGTGCCAGCAGCGTCCGGGACAGGCCTAATGAAAAACTGTTTTTT
-	TRBV19	-	TRBJ2-1	CASTPVPYSSYNEQFF	TGTGCCAGTACCCCGGTCCCATATAGCTCCTACAATGAGCAGTTCTTC
TRBD2	TRBV9	-	TRBJ2-1	CASSAGLAGGGYNEQFF	TGTGCCAGCAGCGCAGGACTAGCGGGAGGTGGTTACAATGAGCAGTTCTTC
TRBD1	TRBV5-1	-	TRBJ2-1	CASSSDRGIWDEQFF	TGCGCCAGCAGCTCTGACAGGGGGATCTGGGATGAGCAGTTCTTC
-	TRBV5-1	-	TRBJ2-5	CASGGTPQETQYF	TGCGCCAGCGGGGGGACCCCCCAAGAGACCCAGTACTTC
TRBD1	TRBV24-1	-	TRBJ2-1	CATSGTGVANEQFF	TGTGCCACCTCCGGGACAGGGGTCGCGAATGAGCAGTTCTTC
-	TRBV11-2	-	TRBJ1-1	CASSGDNLGGTPEAFF	TGTGCCAGCAGCGGTGATAACCTAGGGGGTACGCCTGAAGCTTTCTTT
-	TRBV27	once	TRBJ2-7	CASSPRSVSSYYEQYF	TGTGCCAGCAGTCCCAGGTCGGTCTCCTCCTATTACGAGCAGTACTTC
TRBD1	TRBV5-1	-	TRBJ1-6	CASSGQGNSPLHF	TGCGCCAGCAGCGGACAGGGAAATTCACCCCTCCACTTT
-	TRBV6-1	few	TRBJ1-5	CASSDQGQQPQHF	TGTGCCAGCAGTGACCAGGGACAACAGCCCCAGCATTTT
-	TRBV2	-	TRBJ1-3	CASSERRNSGNTIYF	TGTGCCAGCAGTGAAAGGAGGAACTCTGGAAACACCATATATTTT
-	TRBV18	-	TRBJ1-2	CASSDEGVLVRGYTF	TGTGCCAGCTCAGACGAAGGGGTCCTTGTACGTGGCTACACCTTC
TRBD1	TRBV27	-	TRBJ2-2	CASSHIGTGDTGELFF	TGTGCCAGCAGTCACATCGGGACAGGGGACACCGGGGAGCTGTTTTTT
-	TRBV13	-	TRBJ2-2	CASSLPAGMNTGELFF	TGTGCCAGCAGCTTACCCGCAGGGATGAACACCGGGGAGCTGTTTTTT
-	TRBV7-2	-	TRBJ2-4	CASSQEGVNIQYF	TGTGCCAGCAGTCAGGAGGGTGTAAACATTCAGTACTTC
TRBD2	TRBV13	-	TRBJ2-3	CASSLWRAGGYTDTQYF	TGTGCCAGCAGCTTATGGCGAGCGGGGGGGTACACAGATACGCAGTATTTT
-	TRBV7-2	-	TRBJ1-2	CASSLSGSYGYTF	TGTGCCAGCAGCTTATCGGGGAGCTATGGCTACACCTTC
-	TRBV24-1	-	TRBJ2-1	CATARARSVNEQFF	TGTGCCACCGCCCGAGCGCGGTCGGTCAATGAGCAGTTCTTC
-	TRBV6-5	-	TRBJ1-1	CASSYLGATEAFF	TGTGCCAGCAGTTACTTGGGGGCAACTGAAGCTTTCTTT
-	TRBV5-1	-	TRBJ1-4	CASSPNNPQEKLFF	TGCGCCAGCAGCCCTAATAACCCACAGGAAAAACTGTTTTTT
-	TRBV1	-	TRBJ2-1	CTSSQRPGLANEQFF	TGCACCAGCAGCCAGCGACCGGGACTAGCCAATGAGCAGTTCTTC
-	TRBV4-3	-	TRBJ2-3	CASSLHPGSTDTQYF	TGCGCCAGCAGCCTCCACCCCGGGTCCACAGATACGCAGTATTTT